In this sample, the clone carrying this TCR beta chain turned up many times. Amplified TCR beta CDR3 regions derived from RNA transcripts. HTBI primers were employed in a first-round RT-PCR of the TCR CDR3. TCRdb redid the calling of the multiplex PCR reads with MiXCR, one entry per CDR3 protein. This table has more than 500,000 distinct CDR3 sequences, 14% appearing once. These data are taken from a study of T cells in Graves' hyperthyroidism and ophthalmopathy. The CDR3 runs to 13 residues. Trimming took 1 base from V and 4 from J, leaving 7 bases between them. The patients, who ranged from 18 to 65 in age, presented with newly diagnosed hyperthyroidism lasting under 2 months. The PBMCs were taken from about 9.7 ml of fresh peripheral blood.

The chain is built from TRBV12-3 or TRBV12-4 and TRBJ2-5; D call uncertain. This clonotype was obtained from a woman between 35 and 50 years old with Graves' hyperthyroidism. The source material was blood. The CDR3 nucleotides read TGTGCCAGCAGTTTAGGACGGACAGAGACCCAGTACTTC. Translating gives CASSLGRTETQYF.